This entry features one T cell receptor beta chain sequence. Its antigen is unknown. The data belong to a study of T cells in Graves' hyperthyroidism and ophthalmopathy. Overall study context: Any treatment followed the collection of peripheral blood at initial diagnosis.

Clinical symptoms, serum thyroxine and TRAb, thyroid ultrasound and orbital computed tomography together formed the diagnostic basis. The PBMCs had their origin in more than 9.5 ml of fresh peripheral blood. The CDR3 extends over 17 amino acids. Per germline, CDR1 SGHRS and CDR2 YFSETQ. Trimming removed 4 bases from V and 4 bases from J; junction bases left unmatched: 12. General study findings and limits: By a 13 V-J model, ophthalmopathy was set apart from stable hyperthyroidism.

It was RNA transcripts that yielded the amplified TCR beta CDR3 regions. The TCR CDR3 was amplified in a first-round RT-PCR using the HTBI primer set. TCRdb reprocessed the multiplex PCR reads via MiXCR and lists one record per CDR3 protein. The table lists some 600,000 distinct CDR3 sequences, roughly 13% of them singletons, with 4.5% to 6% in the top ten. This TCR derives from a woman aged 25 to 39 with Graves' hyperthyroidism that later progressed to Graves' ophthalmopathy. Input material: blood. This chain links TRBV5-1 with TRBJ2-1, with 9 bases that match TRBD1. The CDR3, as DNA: TGCGCCAGCAGCCCAACCTTAGGGACAGGGACATACAATGAGCAGTTCTTC. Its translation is CASSPTLGTGTYNEQFF.